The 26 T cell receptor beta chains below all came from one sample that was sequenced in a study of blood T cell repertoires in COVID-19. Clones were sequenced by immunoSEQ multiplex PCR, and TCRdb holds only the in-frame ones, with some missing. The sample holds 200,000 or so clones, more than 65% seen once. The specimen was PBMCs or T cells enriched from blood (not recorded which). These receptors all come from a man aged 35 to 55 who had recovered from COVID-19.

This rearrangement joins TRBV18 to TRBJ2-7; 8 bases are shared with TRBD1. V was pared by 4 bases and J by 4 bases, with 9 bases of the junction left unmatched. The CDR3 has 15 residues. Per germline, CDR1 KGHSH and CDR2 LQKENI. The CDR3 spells CASSLLRTGIYEQYF. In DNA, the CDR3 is TGTGCCAGCTCACTCCTCAGGACAGGGATTTACGAGCAGTACTTC. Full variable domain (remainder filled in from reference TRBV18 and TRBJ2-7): NAGVMQNPRHLVRRRGQEARLRCSPMKGHSHVYWYRQLPEEGLKFMVYLQKENIIDESGMPKERFSAEFPKEGPSILRIQQVVRGDSAAYFCASSLLRTGIYEQYFGPGTRLTVT.

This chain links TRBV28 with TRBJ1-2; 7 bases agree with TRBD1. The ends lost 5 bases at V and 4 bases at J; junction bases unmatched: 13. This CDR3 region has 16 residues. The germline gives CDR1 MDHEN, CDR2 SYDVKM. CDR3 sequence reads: CASSEHLLTGLYGYTF. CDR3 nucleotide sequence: TGTGCCAGCAGTGAGCACCTTCTGACAGGGCTCTATGGCTACACCTTC.

The CDR3 loop reads CASSSSGTGGYEQYF. The CDR3 DNA follows: TGTGCCAGCAGTTCCTCCGGGACAGGGGGCTACGAGCAGTACTTC. This chain links TRBV28 with TRBJ2-7, with 11 positions matching TRBD1. Germline CDR1 is MDHEN and CDR2 is SYDVKM. J lost 3 bases, V lost 4 bases, and 5 bases had no gene match. CDR3 length: 15 residues.

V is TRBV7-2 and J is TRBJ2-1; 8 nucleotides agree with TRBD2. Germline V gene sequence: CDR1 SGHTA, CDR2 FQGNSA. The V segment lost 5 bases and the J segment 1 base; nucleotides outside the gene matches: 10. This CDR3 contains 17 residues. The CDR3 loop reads CASSPRASGGSYNEQFF. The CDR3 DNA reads TGTGCCAGCAGCCCTCGGGCCAGCGGGGGATCCTACAATGAGCAGTTCTTC.

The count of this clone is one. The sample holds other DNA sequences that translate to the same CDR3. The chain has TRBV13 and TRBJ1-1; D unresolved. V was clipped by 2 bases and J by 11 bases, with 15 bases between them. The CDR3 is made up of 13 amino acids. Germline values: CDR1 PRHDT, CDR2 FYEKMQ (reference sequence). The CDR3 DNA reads TGTGCCAGCAGCTTAAGGCTCCAAGTCAGGGCTTTCTTT. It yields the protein CASSLRLQVRAFF.

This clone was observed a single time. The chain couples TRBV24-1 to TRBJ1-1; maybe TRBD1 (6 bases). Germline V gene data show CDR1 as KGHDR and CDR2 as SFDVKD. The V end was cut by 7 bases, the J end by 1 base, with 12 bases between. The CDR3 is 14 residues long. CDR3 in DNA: TGTGCCACCAGACAGGGATTTACGAACACTGAAGCTTTCTTT. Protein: CATRQGFTNTEAFF.

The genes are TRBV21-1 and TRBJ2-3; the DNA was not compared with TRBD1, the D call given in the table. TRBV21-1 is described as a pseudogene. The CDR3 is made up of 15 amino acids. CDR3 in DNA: TGTGCCAGCAGCAAAGGGGACACTCACCGTGATACGCAGTATTTT. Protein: CASSKGDTHRDTQYF.

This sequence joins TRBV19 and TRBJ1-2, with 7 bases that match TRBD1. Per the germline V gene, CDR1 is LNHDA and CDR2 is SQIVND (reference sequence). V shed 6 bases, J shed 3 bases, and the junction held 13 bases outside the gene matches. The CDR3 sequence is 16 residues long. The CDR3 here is CASRLTSGGYDYGYTF. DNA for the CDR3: TGTGCCAGTAGGCTCACCTCAGGGGGTTATGACTATGGCTACACCTTC.

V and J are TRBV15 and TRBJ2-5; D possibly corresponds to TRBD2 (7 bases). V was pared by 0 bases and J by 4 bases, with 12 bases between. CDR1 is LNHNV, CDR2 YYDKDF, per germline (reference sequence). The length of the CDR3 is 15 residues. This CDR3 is CATSRDPGGGETQYF. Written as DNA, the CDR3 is TGTGCCACCAGCAGAGATCCGGGGGGCGGAGAGACCCAGTACTTC. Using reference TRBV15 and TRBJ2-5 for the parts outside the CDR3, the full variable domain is DAMVIQNPRYQVTQFGKPVTLSCSQTLNHNVMYWYQQKSSQAPKLLFHYYDKDFNNEADTPDNFQSRRPNTSFCFLDIRSPGLGDTAMYLCATSRDPGGGETQYFGPGTRLLVL.

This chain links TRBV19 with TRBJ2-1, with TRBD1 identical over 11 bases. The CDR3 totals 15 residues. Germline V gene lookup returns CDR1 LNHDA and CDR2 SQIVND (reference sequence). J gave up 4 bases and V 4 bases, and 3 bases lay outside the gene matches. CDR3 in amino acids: CASSTDRGRYNEQFF. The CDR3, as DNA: TGTGCCAGTAGTACGGACAGGGGGCGGTACAATGAGCAGTTCTTC.

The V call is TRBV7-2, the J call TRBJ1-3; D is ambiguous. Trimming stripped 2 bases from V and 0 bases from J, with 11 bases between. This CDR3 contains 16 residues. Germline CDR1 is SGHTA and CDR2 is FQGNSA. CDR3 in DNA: TGTGCCAGCAGCTTATCTGGCCCCCTCTCTGGAAACACCATATATTTT. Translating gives CASSLSGPLSGNTIYF.

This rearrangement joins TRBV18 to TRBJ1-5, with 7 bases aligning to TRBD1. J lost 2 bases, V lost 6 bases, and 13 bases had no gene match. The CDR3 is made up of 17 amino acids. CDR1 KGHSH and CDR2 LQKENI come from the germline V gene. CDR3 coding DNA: TGTGCCAGCTCGCAAATACTCACAGGGGCCGGCAATCAGCCCCAGCATTTT. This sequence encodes CASSQILTGAGNQPQHF.

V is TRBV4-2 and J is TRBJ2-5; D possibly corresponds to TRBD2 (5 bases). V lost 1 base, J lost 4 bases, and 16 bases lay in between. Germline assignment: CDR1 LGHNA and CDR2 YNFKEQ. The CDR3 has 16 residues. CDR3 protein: CASSQGGTRSGETQYF. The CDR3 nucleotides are TGTGCCAGCAGCCAAGGGGGAACTAGGTCAGGAGAGACCCAGTACTTC.

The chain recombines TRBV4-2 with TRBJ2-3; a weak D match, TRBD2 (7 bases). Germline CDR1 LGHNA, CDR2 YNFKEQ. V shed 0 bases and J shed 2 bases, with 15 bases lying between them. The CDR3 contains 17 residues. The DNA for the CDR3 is TGTGCCAGCAGCCAAGACGAGGGCGGGGGCCCCACAGATACGCAGTATTTT. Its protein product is CASSQDEGGGPTDTQYF.

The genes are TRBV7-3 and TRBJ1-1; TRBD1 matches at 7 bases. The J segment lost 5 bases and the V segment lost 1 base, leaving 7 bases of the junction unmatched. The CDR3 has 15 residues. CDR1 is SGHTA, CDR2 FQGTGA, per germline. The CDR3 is CASSLKPGGSTEAFF. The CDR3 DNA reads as TGTGCCAGCAGCTTAAAACCAGGGGGGTCGACTGAAGCTTTCTTT.

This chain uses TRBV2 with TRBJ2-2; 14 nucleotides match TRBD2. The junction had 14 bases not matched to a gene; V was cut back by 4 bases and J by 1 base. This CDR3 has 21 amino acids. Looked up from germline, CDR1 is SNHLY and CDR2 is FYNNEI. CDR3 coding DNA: TGTGCCAGCAGTGCAAAGGGACGCGGACTAGCGGGGGGTCTGAACACCGGGGAGCTGTTTTTT. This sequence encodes CASSAKGRGLAGGLNTGELFF. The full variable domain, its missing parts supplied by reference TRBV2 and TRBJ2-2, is EPEVTQTPSHQVTQMGQEVILRCVPISNHLYFYWYRQILGQKVEFLVSFYNNEISEKSEIFDDQFSVERPDGSNFTLKIRSTKLEDSAMYFCASSAKGRGLAGGLNTGELFFGEGSRLTVL.

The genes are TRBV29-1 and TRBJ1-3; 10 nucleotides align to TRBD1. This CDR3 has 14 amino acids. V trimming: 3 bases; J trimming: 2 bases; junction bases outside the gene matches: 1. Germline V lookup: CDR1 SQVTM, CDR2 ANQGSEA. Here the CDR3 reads CSVEGQGTGNTIYF. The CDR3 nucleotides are TGCAGCGTTGAGGGACAGGGGACTGGAAACACCATATATTTT. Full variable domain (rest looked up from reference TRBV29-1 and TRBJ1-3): SAVISQKPSRDICQRGTSLTIQCQVDSQVTMMFWYRQQPGQSLTLIATANQGSEATYESGFVIDKFPISRPNLTFSTLTVSNMSPEDSSIYLCSVEGQGTGNTIYFGEGSWLTVV.

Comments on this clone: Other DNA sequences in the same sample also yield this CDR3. CDR3 region: CASSLQGLNTEAFF. The CDR3 DNA reads as TGTGCCAGCAGCTTACAGGGTCTGAACACTGAAGCTTTCTTT. The J gene is TRBJ1-1, the V gene TRBV7-2, with D perhaps matching TRBD1 (5 bases). CDR1 and CDR2 from the germline V gene are SGHTA and FQGNSA. There are 14 residues in the CDR3. V was trimmed by 2 bases and J by 0 bases, leaving 7 bases between them.

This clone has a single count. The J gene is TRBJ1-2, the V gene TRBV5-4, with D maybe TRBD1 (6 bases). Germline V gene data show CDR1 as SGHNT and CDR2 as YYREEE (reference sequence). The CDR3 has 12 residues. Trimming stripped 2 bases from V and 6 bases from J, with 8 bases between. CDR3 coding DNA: TGTGCCAGCAGCTTTGGGGACAATGGCTACACCTTC. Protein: CASSFGDNGYTF. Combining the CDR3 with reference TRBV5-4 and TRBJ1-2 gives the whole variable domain ETGVTQSPTHLIKTRGQQVTLRCSSQSGHNTVSWYQQALGQGPQFIFQYYREEENGRGNFPPRFSGLQFPNYSSELNVNALELDDSALYLCASSFGDNGYTFGSGTRLTVV.

This chain's CDR3 is CASSFQWNEKLFF. The CDR3 DNA sequence: TGTGCCAGCAGCTTCCAGTGGAATGAAAAACTGTTTTTT. This chain joins TRBV5-5 and TRBJ1-4; D gene unclear. V was shortened by 2 bases and J by 5 bases, with 7 bases between the two germline ends. The CDR3 is 13 residues long. The germline gives CDR1 SGHKS, CDR2 YYEKEE (reference sequence).

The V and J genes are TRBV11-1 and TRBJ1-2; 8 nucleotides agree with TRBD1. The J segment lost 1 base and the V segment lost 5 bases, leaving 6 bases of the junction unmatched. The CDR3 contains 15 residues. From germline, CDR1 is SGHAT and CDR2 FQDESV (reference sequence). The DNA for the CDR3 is TGTGCCAGCAGCCCATGGACAGGGAGTAACTATGGCTACACCTTC. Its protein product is CASSPWTGSNYGYTF.

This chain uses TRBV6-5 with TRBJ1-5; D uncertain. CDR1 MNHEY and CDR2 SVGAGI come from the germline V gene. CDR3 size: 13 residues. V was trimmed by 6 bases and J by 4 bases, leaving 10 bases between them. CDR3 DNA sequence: TGTGCCAGCAGAGCCTTCGAAAATCAGCCCCAGCATTTT. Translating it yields CASRAFENQPQHF.

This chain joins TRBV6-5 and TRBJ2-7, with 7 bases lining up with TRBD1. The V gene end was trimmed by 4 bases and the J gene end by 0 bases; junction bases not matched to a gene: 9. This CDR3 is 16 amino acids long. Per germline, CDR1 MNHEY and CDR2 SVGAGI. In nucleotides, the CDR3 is TGTGCCAGCAGTTCCCCCAACACAGGGGCCTCCTACGAGCAGTACTTC. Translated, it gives CASSSPNTGASYEQYF.

The CDR3 DNA reads TGCACCAGCAGCCAAGAGATCTTCAGGACTAGTGGAGAAACAGATACGCAGTATTTT. Translated: CTSSQEIFRTSGETDTQYF. The chain has TRBV1 and TRBJ2-3; no DNA check was done on the table's D call, TRBD2. TRBV1 constitutes a pseudogene. The CDR3 runs to 19 residues.

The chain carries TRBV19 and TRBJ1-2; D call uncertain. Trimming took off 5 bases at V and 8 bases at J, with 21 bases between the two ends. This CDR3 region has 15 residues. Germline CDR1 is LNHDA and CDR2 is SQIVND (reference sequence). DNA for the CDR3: TGTGCCAGTAGTGTTTCACCGGGAGAATTAATGGGCTACACCTTC. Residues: CASSVSPGELMGYTF.

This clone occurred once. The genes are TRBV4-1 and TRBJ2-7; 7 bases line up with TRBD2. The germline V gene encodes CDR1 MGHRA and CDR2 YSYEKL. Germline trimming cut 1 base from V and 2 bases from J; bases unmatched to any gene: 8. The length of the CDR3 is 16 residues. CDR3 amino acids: CASSQVPLAYAYEQYF. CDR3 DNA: TGCGCCAGCAGCCAAGTGCCACTAGCGTACGCCTACGAGCAGTACTTC.